This paragraph covers one T cell receptor (beta chain) sequence. Its antigen remains unidentified. TCRdb's table, derived via immunoSEQ multiplex PCR, lists solely in-frame clones and lacks some. This table has about 14,000 clones, 80% appearing once. The data belong to a study of OX40 agonist ivuxolimab in advanced cancers. General study findings and limits: Low normalized T-cell clonal expansion also characterized some of the nonresponders. At doses 0.1 to 3.0 mg/kg, CD4+ and CD8+ clones expanded.

The sample here was CD4+ or CD8+ T cells sorted from blood, taken in a trial of the OX40 agonist ivuxolimab. The sequence was obtained from an adult with an advanced solid tumor such as melanoma, head and neck, liver or kidney cancer.

CDR3 nucleotides: TGTGCCAGCAGTCGAAGTACGGGGGGCTTCCCCACAGATACGCAGTATTTT. Its translation is CASSRSTGGFPTDTQYF. The rearrangement uses TRBV5-4 and TRBJ2-3, with D possibly being TRBD2 (7 bases). The CDR3 has 17 residues. Per germline, CDR1 SGHNT and CDR2 YYREEE (reference sequence). V was shortened by 5 bases and J by 2 bases, with 21 bases between the two germline ends.